A selection of T cell receptor beta chains follows, all from one sample in a study of blood T cell repertoires in COVID-19. Profiled with immunoSEQ multiplex PCR; TCRdb holds only in-frame clones, not every one. The sample has approximately 670,000 clones, 85% to 90% seen once. Sample: peripheral blood. The receptors derive from a woman younger than 30 with acute or convalescent COVID-19. Both conserved end residues are part of each CDR3. The D gene is left open where the match is weak. The size field is filled for only some rows; it gives once, few, many or a size class.

d_gene	abundance	j_gene	v_gene	CDR3aa	CDR3nt
NA	NA	TRBJ1-5	TRBV6-2/TRBV6-3	CASSWPGGRAQHF	TGTGCCAGCAGTTGGCCCGGGGGTAGGGCCCAGCATTTT
TRBD1	NA	TRBJ1-2	TRBV18	CASSPPTRSRDRITNYGYTF	TGTGCCAGCTCACCCCCTACCCGATCACGGGACAGGATAACTAACTATGGCTACACCTTC
NA	NA	TRBJ1-1	TRBV6-2/TRBV6-3	CASSYRQQRNTEAFF	TGTGCCAGCAGTTACCGTCAACAACGGAACACTGAAGCTTTCTTT
NA	NA	TRBJ1-3	TRBV3-1/TRBV3-2	CASSQPQTGRGNTIYF	TGTGCCAGCAGCCAACCCCAGACAGGTCGGGGAAACACCATATATTTT
TRBD1	NA	TRBJ2-3	TRBV11-1	CASSWNRGGTDTQYF	TGTGCCAGCAGCTGGAACAGGGGTGGCACAGATACGCAGTATTTT
TRBD1	NA	TRBJ2-7	TRBV2	CASSRDSYEQYF	TGTGCCAGCAGCCGGGACAGCTACGAGCAGTACTTC
TRBD1	NA	TRBJ1-1	TRBV19	CASSTGGLTEAFF	TGTGCCAGTAGCACAGGGGGCCTCACTGAAGCTTTCTTT
NA	NA	TRBJ1-1	TRBV6-5	CASSMRGARTEAFF	TGTGCCAGCAGCATGCGGGGGGCGCGAACTGAAGCTTTCTTT
NA	few	TRBJ1-2	TRBV21-1	CASSNFGYTF	TGTGCCAGCAGCAACTTTGGCTACACCTTC
TRBD1	once	TRBJ1-6	TRBV5-5	CASSRLDRGYNSPLHF	TGTGCCAGCAGCCGTCTGGACAGGGGTTATAATTCACCCCTCCACTTT
NA	NA	TRBJ1-1	TRBV7-9	CASRAGNTEAFF	TGTGCCAGCAGGGCTGGGAACACTGAAGCTTTCTTT
NA	NA	TRBJ2-1	TRBV12-5	CATTRRGGHNEQFF	TGTGCTACTACGAGGAGGGGGGGACACAATGAGCAGTTCTTC
TRBD1	NA	TRBJ1-2	TRBV5-1	CASSLDRVYGYTF	TGCGCCAGCAGCTTAGACAGGGTCTATGGCTACACCTTC
NA	NA	TRBJ2-7	TRBV7-6	CASSLDWTRAYEQYF	TGTGCCAGCAGCTTAGATTGGACGAGGGCCTACGAGCAGTACTTC
TRBD1	NA	TRBJ1-2	TRBV7-2	CASSLGTGGTYGYTF	TGTGCCAGCAGCTTAGGGACAGGGGGCACCTATGGCTACACCTTC
TRBD2	once	TRBJ2-3	TRBV3-1/TRBV3-2	CASSQRGGITDTQYF	TGTGCCAGCAGCCAGCGGGGGGGAATAACAGATACGCAGTATTTT
NA	once	TRBJ2-6	TRBV4-1	CASSRGQGGSSGANVLTF	TGCGCCAGCAGCCGGGGGCAGGGAGGGAGCTCTGGGGCCAACGTCCTGACTTTC
NA	few	TRBJ2-5	TRBV1	CTSSQDSPTRPQETQYF	TGCACCAGCAGCCAAGATAGCCCGACCAGACCCCAAGAGACCCAGTACTTC
TRBD1	NA	TRBJ1-4	TRBV3-1/TRBV3-2	CASSQEARRGIATNEKLFF	TGTGCCAGCAGCCAAGAAGCGCGCAGGGGGATTGCAACTAATGAAAAACTGTTTTTT
NA	NA	TRBJ1-2	TRBV11-2	CASSPPGSNYGYTF	TGTGCCAGCAGTCCCCCGGGAAGTAACTATGGCTACACCTTC
NA	NA	TRBJ1-1	TRBV19	CASSIDLWNTEAFF	TGTGCCAGTAGTATAGATCTCTGGAACACTGAAGCTTTCTTT
NA	NA	TRBJ2-1	TRBV27	CASSAGAFGYNEQFF	TGTGCCAGCAGTGCAGGGGCCTTTGGTTACAATGAGCAGTTCTTC
NA	NA	TRBJ1-1	TRBV7-9	CASSPAEFAVDTEAFF	TGTGCCAGCAGCCCCGCGGAATTTGCGGTTGACACTGAAGCTTTCTTT
NA	few	TRBJ2-7	TRBV9	CASSAAPLYEQYF	TGTGCCAGCAGCGCCGCCCCACTTTACGAGCAGTACTTC
TRBD2	NA	TRBJ2-1	TRBV12-5	CASGLRTSGVPGWNEQFF	TGTGCTAGTGGTTTGAGGACTAGCGGGGTCCCGGGGTGGAATGAGCAGTTCTTC
NA	once	TRBJ2-3	TRBV7-9	CASSLSSGTDTQYF	TGTGCCAGCAGCTTATCTAGCGGCACAGATACGCAGTATTTT
TRBD1	NA	TRBJ1-5	TRBV9	CASSVVEGADQHF	TGTGCCAGCAGCGTAGTTGAGGGGGCGGACCAGCATTTT
TRBD1	few	TRBJ1-2	TRBV19	CASSPGQNYGYTF	TGTGCCAGTAGCCCGGGACAGAACTATGGCTACACCTTC
NA	NA	TRBJ2-6	TRBV30	CAWSVAPGSGANVLTF	TGTGCCTGGAGTGTGGCCCCGGGCTCTGGGGCCAACGTCCTGACTTTC
TRBD2	NA	TRBJ2-1	TRBV5-1	CASSLDITSGRSSYNEQFF	TGCGCCAGCAGCTTGGATATCACTAGCGGGCGGTCCTCCTACAATGAGCAGTTCTTC
NA	NA	TRBJ1-3	TRBV9	CASSGGGSLFSGNTIYF	TGTGCCAGCAGCGGGGGCGGAAGCCTCTTCTCTGGAAACACCATATATTTT
NA	NA	TRBJ1-5	TRBV6-6	CASSYTGVFNQPQHF	TGTGCCAGCAGTTACACGGGTGTATTCAATCAGCCCCAGCATTTT
NA	NA	TRBJ1-2	TRBV6-5	CASSYSGTNNYGYTF	TGTGCCAGCAGTTACTCGGGGACTAATAACTATGGCTACACCTTC
NA	NA	TRBJ1-4	TRBV7-2	CASSIQNEKLFF	TGTGCCAGCAGCATACAGAATGAAAAACTGTTTTTT
NA	NA	TRBJ1-2	TRBV29-1	CSVGAQGYGYTF	TGCAGCGTTGGGGCCCAGGGCTATGGCTACACCTTC
NA	once	TRBJ2-2	TRBV10-3	CAISERADTGELFF	TGTGCCATCAGTGAGCGTGCGGACACCGGGGAGCTGTTTTTT
NA	once	TRBJ1-1	TRBV19	CATIYGWGRNTEAFF	TGTGCCACCATTTATGGCTGGGGGCGGAACACTGAAGCTTTCTTT
NA	NA	TRBJ1-6	TRBV7-8	CASSKRGYNSPLHF	TGTGCCAGCAGCAAGCGGGGTTATAATTCACCCCTCCACTTT
NA	NA	TRBJ1-1	TRBV12-3/TRBV12-4	CASSLRQGTEAFF	TGTGCCAGCAGTTTAAGGCAGGGGACTGAAGCTTTCTTT
TRBD1	NA	TRBJ2-7	TRBV30	CAWSPGQVYEQYF	TGTGCCTGGAGTCCGGGACAGGTCTACGAGCAGTACTTC
NA	once	TRBJ1-2	TRBV23-1	CASSQIGVNGYTF	TGCGCCAGCAGTCAAATAGGGGTCAATGGCTACACCTTC
NA	NA	TRBJ1-5	TRBV5-6	CASSLLGEGGPQHF	TGTGCCAGCAGCTTGTTGGGAGAGGGAGGGCCCCAGCATTTT
TRBD1	NA	TRBJ1-2	TRBV15	CATSRGDRTNYGYTF	TGTGCCACCAGCAGAGGGGACAGAACAAACTATGGCTACACCTTC
NA	NA	TRBJ1-1	TRBV9	CASSVDTTGWTEAFF	TGTGCCAGCAGCGTAGATACAACAGGGTGGACTGAAGCTTTCTTT
NA	NA	TRBJ1-4	TRBV2	CASSEYPPGASNEKLFF	TGTGCCAGCAGTGAATACCCCCCAGGGGCGTCTAATGAAAAACTGTTTTTT
TRBD1	once	TRBJ1-1	TRBV7-2	CASSLRSGQGSTEAFF	TGTGCCAGCAGCTTAAGATCGGGACAGGGTTCCACTGAAGCTTTCTTT
TRBD2	NA	TRBJ2-5	TRBV7-9	CASRRLAGPPQETQYF	TGTGCCAGCAGAAGACTAGCGGGGCCCCCCCAAGAGACCCAGTACTTC
TRBD1	NA	TRBJ1-2	TRBV5-1	CASSWGTENYGYTF	TGCGCCAGCAGCTGGGGGACAGAGAACTATGGCTACACCTTC
NA	NA	TRBJ1-2	TRBV5-4	CASSLAPGWGYTF	TGTGCCAGCAGCTTGGCCCCGGGATGGGGCTACACCTTC
NA	NA	TRBJ1-1	TRBV3-1/TRBV3-2	CASSRAGSVGPEAFF	TGTGCCAGCAGCCGGGCAGGGTCTGTTGGCCCTGAAGCTTTCTTT
TRBD1	NA	TRBJ2-1	TRBV27	CASSFFARGPYNEQFF	TGTGCCAGCAGTTTCTTCGCCAGGGGGCCTTACAATGAGCAGTTCTTC
NA	NA	TRBJ1-6	TRBV5-6	CASSLALTSGDSPLHF	TGTGCCAGCAGCTTGGCTCTCACAAGCGGGGATTCACCCCTCCACTTT
TRBD2	NA	TRBJ2-7	TRBV7-2	CASSLDQRGAYEQYF	TGTGCCAGCAGCTTAGATCAGCGGGGGGCCTACGAGCAGTACTTC
TRBD2	NA	TRBJ2-1	TRBV19	CASSGLAGYEQFF	TGTGCCAGTAGTGGACTAGCGGGGTATGAGCAGTTCTTC
TRBD1	NA	TRBJ1-2	TRBV5-1	CASSQVGTGRQGGYTF	TGCGCCAGCAGCCAAGTGGGGACAGGGCGCCAGGGTGGCTACACCTTC
TRBD1	NA	TRBJ1-2	TRBV14	CASSPGGRGYGYTF	TGTGCCAGCAGCCCAGGGGGCAGAGGCTATGGCTACACCTTC
TRBD1	NA	TRBJ1-2	TRBV23-1	CASSQPPTTGGDFFYGYTF	TGCGCCAGCAGTCAACCCCCCACGACAGGGGGCGATTTCTTCTATGGCTACACCTTC